The present T cell receptor beta chain was sequenced within a study of T-cell reconstitution after alpha-beta-depleted transplantation in children (dated by TCRdb to about 2016). With regard to the full study: The study quantitatively tracked T-cell immune reconstitution after TCRalphabeta/CD19-depleted allogeneic hematopoietic cell transplantation in children using TCR repertoire profiling.

V is reduced by 2 bases and J by 1 base, leaving a spacing of 12 bases between them. As encoded in the germline V gene, CDR1 is MNHNS while CDR2 is SASEGT. From the cysteine through the phenylalanine, the CDR3 covers 15 amino acids. Just the 45-base CDR3 DNA is kept, in frame starting at base 1. Libraries were prepared through PCR. The sequencer was an Illumina HiSeq 2500. TCR library preparation used molecular barcoding, with unique molecular identifiers applied to normalize quantification of the TCRbeta repertoire. TCRdb's own reprocessing of the public reads used fastp at Q25 and MiXCR and kept productive beta chains. Each CDR3 protein gets just one entry, which takes the most common genes and DNA from the rows behind it. This sample is represented by 200,000 to 300,000 distinct CDR3 sequences; about 25% of them were singletons. The top ten hold more than 2% of the sample. The meaning of the sample's treatment or condition label: allogeneic hematopoietic cell transplantation with graft depleted of TCRalphabeta T cells and CD19 B cells. The transplant recipients were children given TCRalphabeta/CD19-depleted allogeneic hematopoietic cell grafts.

This clonotype came up many times. The antigen this receptor binds is unknown. No base quality values were provided; no much bigger clone lies one nucleotide off. Study-level results and caveats: Over subsequent months, a decline in hyperexpanded clone frequencies was noted, and after one year, T-cell counts and TCRbeta diversity were mostly ascribed to newly produced T cells. The apparently early recovery of alphabetaT-cell counts about two months after transplant reportedly depended on only several hundred rapidly expanded clones that came from non-depleted graft cells. In some patients, high TCRbeta diversity at day 60 was attributed to recipient T cells and intrathymic progenitors that had survived conditioning.

This specimen was PBMCs, taken before TCRalphabeta/CD19-depleted stem cell transplant. Here the chain combines TRBV6-1 and TRBJ2-7; the D gene is possibly TRBD1, with 5 bases matching. This receptor was taken from a girl aged 2 to 10 with Fanconi anemia, due to receive a stem cell transplant. DNA sequence: TGTGCCAGCAGTGAAAGGGATAGGGGTTCCTACGAGCAGTACTTC. Its product reads: CASSERDRGSYEQYF.